Following are 26 T cell receptor beta chains from one sample sequenced in a study of OX40 agonist ivuxolimab in advanced cancers. Repertoires were generated with immunoSEQ multiplex PCR, while TCRdb's copy carries only in-frame clones and drops some. In the table there are about 15,000 clones, 70% to 80% of which are singletons. Sequencing used CD4+ or CD8+ T cells sorted from blood, obtained in a trial of the OX40 agonist ivuxolimab. Source of these receptors: an adult with an advanced solid tumor such as melanoma, head and neck, liver or kidney cancer.

This chain connects TRBV4-1 to TRBJ1-2; D not resolved. V dropped 5 bases and J dropped 2 bases, with 9 bases sitting between them. This CDR3 has 13 residues. Germline CDR1 is MGHRA and CDR2 is YSYEKL. The CDR3 loop is CASSLGANYGYTF. The CDR3, as DNA: TGCGCCAGCAGCTTAGGAGCAAACTATGGCTACACCTTC.

This sequence joins TRBV29-1 and TRBJ2-7, with 8 positions matching TRBD1. This CDR3 has 14 amino acids. Germline assignment: CDR1 SQVTM and CDR2 ANQGSEA. The V and J ends lost 5 bases and 3 bases, in that order; junction bases with no gene match: 9. As DNA, the CDR3 is TGCAGCGTTCGACAGGGGTCCCCTTACTACGAGCAGTACTTC. Translated, it gives CSVRQGSPYYEQYF.

CDR3 loop: CSVVVGETQYF. The CDR3 DNA follows: TGCAGCGTCGTTGTCGGAGAGACCCAGTACTTC. The chain has TRBV29-1 and TRBJ2-5; D gene unclear. Trimming removed 6 bases from V and 4 bases from J, with 9 bases in between. Germline CDR1 and CDR2: SQVTM and ANQGSEA. The CDR3 runs to 11 residues.

The chain joins TRBV6-5 to TRBJ1-1, with D possibly being TRBD1 (6 bases). This CDR3 comprises 13 residues. Germline V gene sequence: CDR1 MNHEY, CDR2 SVGAGI. The V end lost 6 bases, the J end lost 3 bases, and 11 bases lay between the germline ends. The CDR3 loop reads CASRGARHTEAFF. In DNA form, the CDR3 reads TGTGCCAGCAGGGGGGCGCGGCACACTGAAGCTTTCTTT.

The chain joins TRBV5-1 to TRBJ1-2; D not certain. CDR3 size: 13 residues. CDR1 is SGHRS and CDR2 is YFSETQ in the germline V gene. V shed 5 bases and J shed 4 bases, with 12 bases lying between them. Written as DNA, the CDR3 is TGCGCCAGCAGTGACCGGGGAACCTATGGCTACACCTTC. Translated: CASSDRGTYGYTF.

The chain employs TRBV9 and TRBJ2-7; 8 nucleotides match TRBD1. The CDR3 is made up of 12 amino acids. The junction had 4 bases not matched to a gene; V was cut back by 3 bases and J by 8 bases. Germline-derived CDR1 and CDR2 are SGDLS and YYNGEE. Written as DNA, the CDR3 is TGTGCCAGCAGCGCCGGACAGGGCAAGCAGTACTTC. Translated: CASSAGQGKQYF.

The chain carries TRBV10-3 and TRBJ2-1, with TRBD2 identical over 14 bases. Per the germline V gene, CDR1 is ENHRY and CDR2 is SYGVKD. V was pared by 11 bases and J by 8 bases, with 8 bases of the junction left unmatched. The CDR3 contains 14 residues. The CDR3 reads CALGTSGSLDEQFF. CDR3 DNA sequence: TGTGCCCTGGGGACTAGCGGGAGTCTTGATGAGCAGTTCTTC.

V usage is TRBV20-1 and J usage is TRBJ2-1; no clear D gene. Trimming took 2 bases from V and 5 from J, leaving 4 bases between them. CDR3 size: 11 residues. In germline, CDR1 is DFQATT, CDR2 SNEGSKA (reference sequence). CDR3: CSARLDNEQFF. CDR3 bases: TGCAGTGCTAGACTAGACAATGAGCAGTTCTTC.

This clone occurred once. The chain is built from TRBV27 and TRBJ2-1; 13 positions match TRBD2. Germline assignment: CDR1 MNHEY and CDR2 SMNVEV (reference sequence). Trimming removed 4 bases from V and 1 base from J; junction bases left unmatched: 4. The CDR3 sequence is 17 residues long. CDR3 sequence: CASSSRTSGRSYNEQFF. CDR3 nucleotide sequence: TGTGCCAGCAGTTCGCGGACTAGCGGGAGATCCTACAATGAGCAGTTCTTC.

The genes are TRBV7-9 and TRBJ2-7; 10 bases are a match to TRBD1. The CDR3 extends over 16 amino acids. The V segment lost 5 bases and the J segment 3 bases; nucleotides outside the gene matches: 10. Per the germline V gene, CDR1 is SEHNR and CDR2 is FQNEAQ (reference sequence). In DNA form, the CDR3 reads TGTGCCAGCAGCCTTGCCGGACAGGGGGTTTTCTACGAGCAGTACTTC. The encoded protein is CASSLAGQGVFYEQYF.

J is TRBJ2-2 and V is TRBV7-3; possibly TRBD2 for D (5 bases). The V gene lost 4 bases and the J gene lost 4 bases, with 7 bases spanning the gap. The CDR3 totals 13 residues. In germline, CDR1 is SGHTA, CDR2 FQGTGA. Here the CDR3 DNA reads TGTGCCAGCAGCTCGGGGAGCACCGGGGAGCTGTTTTTT. Residues: CASSSGSTGELFF.

V is TRBV28 and J is TRBJ2-7; perhaps TRBD2 as D (6 bases). This CDR3 region has 15 residues. Between the trimmed V and J ends, which lost 2 bases and 2 bases, there was a span of 13 bases. The germline gives CDR1 MDHEN, CDR2 SYDVKM. CDR3: CASSLLTGGAYEQYF. As DNA, the CDR3 is TGTGCCAGCAGTTTACTCACCGGCGGGGCCTACGAGCAGTACTTC. Filled out from reference TRBV28 and TRBJ2-7, the complete variable domain reads DVKVTQSSRYLVKRTGEKVFLECVQDMDHENMFWYRQDPGLGLRLIYFSYDVKMKEKGDIPEGYSVSREKKERFSLILESASTNQTSMYLCASSLLTGGAYEQYFGPGTRLTVT.

V and J are TRBV29-1 and TRBJ2-2; D is unclear. Deletions cut 5 bases from V and 3 bases from J, with 7 bases between. Germline lookup yields CDR1 SQVTM and CDR2 ANQGSEA. The length of the CDR3 is 12 residues. The CDR3 DNA reads TGCAGCGTTTGGGTGGACACCGGGGAGCTGTTTTTT. Encoded protein: CSVWVDTGELFF.

The chain recombines TRBV10-3 with TRBJ2-7; a weak D match, TRBD2 (5 bases). The CDR3 totals 14 residues. Between the trimmed V and J ends, which lost 3 bases and 1 base, there was a span of 10 bases. From germline, CDR1 is ENHRY and CDR2 SYGVKD. The CDR3 DNA follows: TGTGCCATCAGTGACGGGGTGGGGTCCTACGAGCAGTACTTC. Its protein is CAISDGVGSYEQYF.

J is TRBJ2-1 and V is TRBV9; D unresolved. The germline V and J ends were trimmed by 3 bases and 7 bases, with 14 bases remaining between them. Germline-derived CDR1 and CDR2 are SGDLS and YYNGEE. The CDR3 is 14 amino acids. The CDR3 loop is CASSAPIATNEQFF. CDR3 nucleotides: TGTGCCAGCAGCGCCCCCATAGCAACGAATGAGCAGTTCTTC.

The genes are TRBV6-5 and TRBJ2-1; 7 positions match TRBD1. Germline CDR1 and CDR2: MNHEY and SVGAGI. After removal of 2 bases from V and 3 bases from J, the junction contained 1 base not matched to a gene. The CDR3 has 14 amino acids. The CDR3 reads CASSYGTDYNEQFF. For the CDR3, the DNA is TGTGCCAGCAGTTACGGGACAGACTACAATGAGCAGTTCTTC.

The chain employs TRBV18 and TRBJ2-1; a possible D gene is TRBD1 (5 bases). The CDR3 totals 14 residues. Trimming cost V 4 bases and J 3 bases, with 10 bases left between them. Germline V gene lookup returns CDR1 KGHSH and CDR2 LQKENI. The CDR3 bases are TGTGCCAGCTCACAAGGGGTCAACTACAATGAGCAGTTCTTC. It yields the protein CASSQGVNYNEQFF.

Relative to its sample, this clone is medium-sized. The gene calls are TRBV5-5 and TRBJ1-5; TRBD1 matches 8 bases. J lost 3 bases, V lost 4 bases, and 6 bases had no gene match. The CDR3 contains 15 residues. Germline assignment: CDR1 SGHKS and CDR2 YYEKEE (reference sequence). CDR3: CASSVGQASNQPQHF. In DNA form, the CDR3 reads TGTGCCAGCAGCGTGGGACAGGCGTCCAATCAGCCCCAGCATTTT.

The chain uses TRBV5-1 and TRBJ2-7; 9 nucleotides match TRBD1. The length of the CDR3 is 14 residues. CDR1 is SGHRS, CDR2 YFSETQ, per germline. V shed 0 bases and J 4 bases; nucleotides not matched to a gene: 2. CDR3 region: CASSLDRGLYEQYF. CDR3 bases: TGCGCCAGCAGCTTGGACAGGGGGCTTTACGAGCAGTACTTC.

The rearrangement joins TRBV4-2 to TRBJ1-2; D is possibly TRBD1 (5 bases). The length of the CDR3 is 14 residues. CDR1 and CDR2 (germline): LGHNA, YNFKEQ. The V end lost 5 bases, the J end lost 7 bases, and 17 bases lay between the germline ends. The CDR3 protein is CASSSDSNYAGYTF. In DNA, the CDR3 is TGTGCCAGCAGCTCCGACAGCAACTATGCTGGCTACACCTTC.

CDR3 sequence: CASSQGASGPSYNEQFF. In DNA, the CDR3 is TGTGCCAGCAGCCAGGGGGCTAGCGGGCCATCCTACAATGAGCAGTTCTTC. The gene calls are TRBV4-2 and TRBJ2-1; 8 bases fit TRBD2. Germline V CDR1 and CDR2: LGHNA, YNFKEQ. The V gene end was trimmed by 3 bases and the J gene end by 1 base; junction bases not matched to a gene: 8. The CDR3 consists of 17 residues.

This clone was recorded once. V usage is TRBV7-8 and J usage is TRBJ2-3; D is uncertain. The CDR3 sequence is 13 residues long. Germline loops: CDR1 SGHVS, CDR2 FQNEAQ. V gave up 7 bases and J gave up 4 bases, with 12 bases separating them. In DNA form, the CDR3 reads TGTGCCAGCAATGTAGCATCGGCAGATACGCAGTATTTT. This gives the protein CASNVASADTQYF.

This clone was found once. The CDR3 reads CASSYNVRGTEAFF. Written as DNA, the CDR3 is TGTGCCAGCAGCTATAATGTGCGGGGCACTGAAGCTTTCTTT. The chain carries TRBV5-6 and TRBJ1-1; D not certain. From germline, CDR1 is SGHDT and CDR2 YYEEEE. Trimming pared 3 bases from V and 4 bases from J, leaving 13 bases between. The CDR3 contains 14 residues.

The J gene is TRBJ2-7, the V gene TRBV7-9; D is unresolved. The germline V gene has CDR1 SEHNR and CDR2 FQNEAQ (reference sequence). V lost 5 bases to trimming and J lost 6 bases, with 11 bases between them. CDR3 size: 12 residues. CDR3 loop: CASSPLLSEQYF. The CDR3 region has the DNA TGTGCCAGCAGCCCCCTACTTTCCGAGCAGTACTTC.

The chain combines TRBV7-9 with TRBJ2-1; D gene unclear. Germline CDR1 is SEHNR and CDR2 is FQNEAQ (reference sequence). This CDR3 contains 15 residues. The V gene lost 6 bases and the J gene lost 0 bases, with 12 bases spanning the gap. CDR3 sequence (DNA): TGTGCCAGCAGTCACGACTTGAGCTCCTACAATGAGCAGTTCTTC. Protein product: CASSHDLSSYNEQFF.

The chain is built from TRBV4-2 and TRBJ2-5, with 7 nucleotides matching TRBD2. The J call may be faulty, since TRBJ2-7 better matches the DNA end. The germline V gene encodes CDR1 LGHNA and CDR2 YNFKEQ. The CDR3 loop spans 15 amino acids. The CDR3 coding sequence is TGTGCCAGCAGCCAGGAGCGGGATTCCTCCTACGAGCAGTACTTC. This encodes CASSQERDSSYEQYF.